This T cell receptor beta chain derives from a study of response to subunit inactivated influenza vaccine. A single record per CDR3 protein comes from TCRdb applying MiXCR to the RT-PCR reads. In the table there are about 310,000 distinct CDR3 sequences, roughly 22% of which are singletons. General study results and limits: That few new T cells are recruited by each seasonal influenza vaccination was the authors' suggestion.

Points on this clonotype: Its antigen is unidentified.

The CDR3 is made up of 14 amino acids. Germline trimming cut 5 bases from V and 4 bases from J; bases unmatched to any gene: 7. Sequenced material: PBMCs from blood, taken less than 22 months after vaccination. This clonotype was sampled from a man aged 50 to 69 who received an inactivated influenza vaccine. The chain uses TRBV12-3 or TRBV12-4 and TRBJ1-1, with 7 nucleotides matching TRBD1. CDR3 DNA: TGTGCCAGCAGTGCCGACAGGGCGGTCACTGAAGCTTTCTTT. Translating gives CASSADRAVTEAFF.